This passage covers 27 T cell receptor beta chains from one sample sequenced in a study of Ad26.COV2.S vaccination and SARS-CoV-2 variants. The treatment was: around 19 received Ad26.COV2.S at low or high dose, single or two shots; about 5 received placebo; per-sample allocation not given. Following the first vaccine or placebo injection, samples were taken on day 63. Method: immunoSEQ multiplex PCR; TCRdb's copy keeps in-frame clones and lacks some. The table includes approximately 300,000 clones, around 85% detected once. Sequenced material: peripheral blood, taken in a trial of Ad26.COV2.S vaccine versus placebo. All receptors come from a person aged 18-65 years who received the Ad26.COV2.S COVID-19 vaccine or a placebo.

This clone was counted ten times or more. CDR3 in amino acids: CASSDPGQGDYGYTF. CDR3 nucleotide sequence: TGTGCCAGCAGTGACCCGGGACAGGGGGACTATGGCTACACCTTC. The J gene is TRBJ1-2, the V gene TRBV25-1; 11 nucleotides match TRBD1. V lost 3 bases and J lost 3; bases outside the gene matches: 3. Germline-derived CDR1 and CDR2 are MGHDK and SYGVNS. The CDR3 runs to 15 residues.

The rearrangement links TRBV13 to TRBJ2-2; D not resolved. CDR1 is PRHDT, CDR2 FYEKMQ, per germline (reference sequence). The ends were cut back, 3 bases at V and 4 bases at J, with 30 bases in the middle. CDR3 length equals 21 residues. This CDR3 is CASSFGWMVNGWNPATGELFF. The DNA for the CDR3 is TGTGCCAGCAGCTTCGGTTGGATGGTGAACGGCTGGAATCCGGCCACCGGGGAGCTGTTTTTT. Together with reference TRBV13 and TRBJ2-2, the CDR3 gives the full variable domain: AAGVIQSPRHLIKEKRETATLKCYPIPRHDTVYWYQQGPGQDPQFLISFYEKMQSDKGSIPDRFSAQQFSDYHSELNMSSLELGDSALYFCASSFGWMVNGWNPATGELFFGEGSRLTVL.

CDR3 DNA sequence: TGTGCCGCCGTGATAGGGGCCGGTCCCGGCAACGTCCTGACTTTC. This gives the protein CAAVIGAGPGNVLTF. The chain has TRBV6-5 and TRBJ2-6, with D maybe TRBD1 (5 bases). Germline values: CDR1 MNHEY, CDR2 SVGAGI. CDR3 length equals 15 residues. V lost 11 bases, J lost 9 bases, and 23 bases lay in between.

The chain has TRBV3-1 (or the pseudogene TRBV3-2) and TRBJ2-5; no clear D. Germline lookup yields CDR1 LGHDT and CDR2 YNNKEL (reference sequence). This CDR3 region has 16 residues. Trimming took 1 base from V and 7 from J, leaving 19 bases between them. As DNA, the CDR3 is TGTGCCAGCAGCCAAGTCCATCGCAACAGAGCCGTGACCCAGTACTTC. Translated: CASSQVHRNRAVTQYF.

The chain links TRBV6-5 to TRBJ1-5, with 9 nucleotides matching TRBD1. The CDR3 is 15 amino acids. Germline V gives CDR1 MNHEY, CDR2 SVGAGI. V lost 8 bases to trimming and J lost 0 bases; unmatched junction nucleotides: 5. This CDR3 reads CASSPQGASNQPQHF. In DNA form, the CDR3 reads TGTGCCAGCTCACCACAGGGGGCTAGCAATCAGCCCCAGCATTTT.

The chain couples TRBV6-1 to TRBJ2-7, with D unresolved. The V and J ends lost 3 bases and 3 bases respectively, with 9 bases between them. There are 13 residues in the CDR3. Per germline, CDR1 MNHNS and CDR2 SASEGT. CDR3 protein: CASSEQVHYEQYF. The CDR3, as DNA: TGTGCCAGCAGTGAGCAGGTGCACTACGAGCAGTACTTC.

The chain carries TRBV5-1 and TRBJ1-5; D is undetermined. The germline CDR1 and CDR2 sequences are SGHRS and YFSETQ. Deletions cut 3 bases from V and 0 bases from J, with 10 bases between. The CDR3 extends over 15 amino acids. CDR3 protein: CASSSDGYSNQPQHF. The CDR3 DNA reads TGCGCCAGCAGCTCCGACGGATATAGCAATCAGCCCCAGCATTTT.

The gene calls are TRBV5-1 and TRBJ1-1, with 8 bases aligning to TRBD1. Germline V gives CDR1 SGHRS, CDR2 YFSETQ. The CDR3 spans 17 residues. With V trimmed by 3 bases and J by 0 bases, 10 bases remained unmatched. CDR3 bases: TGCGCCAGCAGCTCAAAGACAGGGGCGAATATGAACACTGAAGCTTTCTTT. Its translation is CASSSKTGANMNTEAFF.

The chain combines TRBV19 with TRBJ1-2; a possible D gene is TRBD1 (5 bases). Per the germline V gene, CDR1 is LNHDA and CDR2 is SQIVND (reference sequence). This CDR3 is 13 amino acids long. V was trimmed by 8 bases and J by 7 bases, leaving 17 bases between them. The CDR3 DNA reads TGTGCCAGTTCCGGGACGTCCGACTTTGGCTACACCTTC. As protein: CASSGTSDFGYTF. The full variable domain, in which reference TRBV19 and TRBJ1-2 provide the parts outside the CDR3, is DGGITQSPKYLFRKEGQNVTLSCEQNLNHDAMYWYRQDPGQGLRLIYYSQIVNDFQKGDIAEGYSVSREKKESFPLTVTSAQKNPTAFYLCASSGTSDFGYTFGSGTRLTVV.

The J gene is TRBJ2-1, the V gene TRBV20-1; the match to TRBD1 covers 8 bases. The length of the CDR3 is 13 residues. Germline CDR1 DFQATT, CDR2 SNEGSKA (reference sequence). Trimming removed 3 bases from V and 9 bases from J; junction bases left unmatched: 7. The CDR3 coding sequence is TGCAGTGCTAGTCAGGGGGCGCGGGGTGAGCAGTTCTTC. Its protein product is CSASQGARGEQFF.

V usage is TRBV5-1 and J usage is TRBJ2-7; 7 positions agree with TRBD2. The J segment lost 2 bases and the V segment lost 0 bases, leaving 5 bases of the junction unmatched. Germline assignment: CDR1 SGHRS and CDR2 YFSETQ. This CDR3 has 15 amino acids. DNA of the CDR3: TGCGCCAGCAGCTTGGAGGCTAGCGGAACCTACGAGCAGTACTTC. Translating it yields CASSLEASGTYEQYF. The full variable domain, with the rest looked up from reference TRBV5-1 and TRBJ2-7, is KAGVTQTPRYLIKTRGQQVTLSCSPISGHRSVSWYQQTPGQGLQFLFEYFSETQRNKGNFPGRFSGRQFSNSRSEMNVSTLELGDSALYLCASSLEASGTYEQYFGPGTRLTVT.

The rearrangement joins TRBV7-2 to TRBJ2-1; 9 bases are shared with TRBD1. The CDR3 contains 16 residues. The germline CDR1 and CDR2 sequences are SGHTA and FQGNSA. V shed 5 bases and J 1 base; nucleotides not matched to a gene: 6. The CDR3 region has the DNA TGTGCCAGCAGCAAACAGGGGGCAGGATCCTACAATGAGCAGTTCTTC. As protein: CASSKQGAGSYNEQFF.

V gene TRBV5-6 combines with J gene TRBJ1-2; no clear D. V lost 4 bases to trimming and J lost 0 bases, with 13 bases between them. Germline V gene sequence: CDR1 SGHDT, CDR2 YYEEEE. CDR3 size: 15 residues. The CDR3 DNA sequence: TGTGCCAGCAGCCCGGGTGGGCCGTCTAACTATGGCTACACCTTC. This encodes CASSPGGPSNYGYTF.

CDR3 sequence reads: CATSDLGGGGHF. CDR3 DNA sequence: TGTGCCACCAGTGATTTAGGGGGGGGCGGGCATTTT. The V gene is TRBV24-1, the J gene TRBJ1-5; a possible D gene is TRBD1 (6 bases). CDR1 is KGHDR and CDR2 is SFDVKD in the germline V gene. There are 12 residues in the CDR3. V was shortened by 1 base and J by 15 bases, with 12 bases between the two germline ends.

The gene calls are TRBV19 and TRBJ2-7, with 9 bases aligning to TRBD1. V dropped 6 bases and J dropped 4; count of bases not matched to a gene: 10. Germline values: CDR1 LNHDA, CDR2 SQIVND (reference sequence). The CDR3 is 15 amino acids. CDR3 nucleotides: TGTGCCAGTAGCAGAGCCGGACAGGGGACATACGAGCAGTACTTC. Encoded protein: CASSRAGQGTYEQYF.

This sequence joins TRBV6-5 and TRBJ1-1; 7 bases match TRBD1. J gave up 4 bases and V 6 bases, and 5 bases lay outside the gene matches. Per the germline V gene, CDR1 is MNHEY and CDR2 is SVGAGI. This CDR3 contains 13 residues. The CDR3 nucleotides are TGTGCCAGCAGGAAACAGGGGAGCACTGAAGCTTTCTTT. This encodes CASRKQGSTEAFF.

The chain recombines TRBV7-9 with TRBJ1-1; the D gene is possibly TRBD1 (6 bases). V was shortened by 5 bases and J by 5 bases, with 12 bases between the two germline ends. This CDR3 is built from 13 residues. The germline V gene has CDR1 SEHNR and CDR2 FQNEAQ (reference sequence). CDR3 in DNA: TGTGCCAGCAGCGTACAGGGTCAAACTGAAGCTTTCTTT. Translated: CASSVQGQTEAFF.

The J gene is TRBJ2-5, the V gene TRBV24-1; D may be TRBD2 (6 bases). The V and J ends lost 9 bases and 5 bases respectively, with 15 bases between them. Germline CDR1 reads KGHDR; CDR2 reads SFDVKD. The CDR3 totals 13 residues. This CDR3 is CATSGGVGETQYF. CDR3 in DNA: TGTGCCACCTCCGGCGGGGTAGGCGAGACCCAGTACTTC.

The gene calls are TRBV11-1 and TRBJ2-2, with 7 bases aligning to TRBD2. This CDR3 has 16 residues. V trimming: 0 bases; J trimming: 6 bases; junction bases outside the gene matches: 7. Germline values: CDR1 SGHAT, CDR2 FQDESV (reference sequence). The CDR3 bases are TGTGCCAGCAGCTTAGCGCTACCACTAGCGTCCGGGGAGCTGTTTTTT. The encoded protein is CASSLALPLASGELFF.

In DNA form, the CDR3 reads TGTGCCAGCAGGGGGATAACTAGGGATCAGCCCCAGCATTTT. Encoded protein: CASRGITRDQPQHF. The chain links TRBV2 to TRBJ1-5; D is ambiguous. CDR3 length: 14 residues. V was cut by 6 bases and J by 5 bases, with 14 bases left in between. Germline V gene data show CDR1 as SNHLY and CDR2 as FYNNEI.

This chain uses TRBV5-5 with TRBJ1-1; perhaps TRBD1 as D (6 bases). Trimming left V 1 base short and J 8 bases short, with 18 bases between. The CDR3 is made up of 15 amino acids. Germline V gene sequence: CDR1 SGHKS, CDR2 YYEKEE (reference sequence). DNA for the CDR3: TGTGCCAGCAGCTTGTTACAGGGCGATGGGAGAGAAGCTTTCTTT. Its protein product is CASSLLQGDGREAFF.

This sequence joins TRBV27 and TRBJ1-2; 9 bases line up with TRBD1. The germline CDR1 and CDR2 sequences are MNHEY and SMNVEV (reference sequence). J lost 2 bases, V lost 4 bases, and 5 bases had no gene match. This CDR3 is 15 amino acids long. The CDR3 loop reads CASSSTGTGNYGYTF. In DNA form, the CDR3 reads TGTGCCAGCAGTTCAACCGGGACAGGGAACTATGGCTACACCTTC.

The CDR3 protein is CASTHATGGNSPLHF. As DNA, the CDR3 is TGTGCCAGCACTCACGCGACAGGGGGGAATTCACCCCTCCACTTT. The chain combines TRBV28 with TRBJ1-6; 9 positions match TRBD1. The CDR3 is 15 amino acids. V lost 7 bases, J lost 7 bases, and 8 bases stayed unmatched. From germline, CDR1 is MDHEN and CDR2 SYDVKM. Looking up the rest from reference TRBV28 and TRBJ1-6 gives the full variable domain: DVKVTQSSRYLVKRTGEKVFLECVQDMDHENMFWYRQDPGLGLRLIYFSYDVKMKEKGDIPEGYSVSREKKERFSLILESASTNQTSMYLCASTHATGGNSPLHFGNGTRLTVT.

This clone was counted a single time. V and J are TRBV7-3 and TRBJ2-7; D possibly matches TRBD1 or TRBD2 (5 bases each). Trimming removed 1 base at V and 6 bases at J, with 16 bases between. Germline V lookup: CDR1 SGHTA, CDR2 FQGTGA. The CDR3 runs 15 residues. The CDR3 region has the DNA TGTGCCAGCAGCTTAATCCCAGCAGGGACGGGCGAGCAGTACTTC. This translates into CASSLIPAGTGEQYF. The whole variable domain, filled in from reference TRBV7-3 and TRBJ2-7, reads GAGVSQTPSNKVTEKGKYVELRCDPISGHTALYWYRQSLGQGPEFLIYFQGTGAADDSGLPNDRFFAVRPEGSVSTLKIQRTERGDSAVYLCASSLIPAGTGEQYFGPGTRLTVT.

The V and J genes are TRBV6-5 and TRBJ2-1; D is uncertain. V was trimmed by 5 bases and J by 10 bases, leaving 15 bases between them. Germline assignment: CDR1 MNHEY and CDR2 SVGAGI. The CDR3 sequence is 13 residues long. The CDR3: CASSNRWTEEQFF. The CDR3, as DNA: TGTGCCAGCAGTAATCGGTGGACCGAAGAGCAGTTCTTC.

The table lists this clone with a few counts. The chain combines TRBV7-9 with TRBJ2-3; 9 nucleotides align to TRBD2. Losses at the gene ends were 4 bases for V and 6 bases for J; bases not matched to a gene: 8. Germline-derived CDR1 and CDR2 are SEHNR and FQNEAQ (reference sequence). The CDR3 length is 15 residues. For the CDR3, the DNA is TGTGCCAGCAGCTCCGCGGGGGGGTTCCTTGATACGCAGTATTTT. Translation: CASSSAGGFLDTQYF.

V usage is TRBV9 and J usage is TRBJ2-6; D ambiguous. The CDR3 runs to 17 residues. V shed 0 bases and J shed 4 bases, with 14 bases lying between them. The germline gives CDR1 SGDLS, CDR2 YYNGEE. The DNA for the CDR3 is TGTGCCAGCAGCGTAGAGCCCAAACCGGTAGGGGCCAACGTCCTGACTTTC. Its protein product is CASSVEPKPVGANVLTF.